These 19 T cell receptor beta chains share one sample of origin, sequenced in a study of cytomegalovirus exposure and HLA in healthy donors. The PCR made use of 60 Vbeta and 13 Jbeta primers. Here immunoSEQ multiplex PCR was the method, and the copy in TCRdb shows in-frame clones only, minus some. This sample's table reports some 76,000 clones. The specimen sequenced was PBMCs. These receptor sequences come from a man aged 35 to 55 in good health and CMV-seronegative.

The chain links TRBV9 to TRBJ2-7; 12 nucleotides agree with TRBD2. Per germline, CDR1 SGDLS and CDR2 YYNGEE. The CDR3 is made up of 16 amino acids. Germline trimming cut 4 bases from V and 6 bases from J; bases unmatched to any gene: 11. The DNA of the CDR3 is TGTGCCAGCAGCCTAGGACTAGCGGGGACCCAGATCGAGCAGTACTTC. Its protein is CASSLGLAGTQIEQYF.

The gene calls are TRBV6-5 and TRBJ2-1, with TRBD2 identical over 9 bases. Trimming at V came to 6 bases and at J to 0 bases, leaving 3 bases not matched to a gene. The CDR3 is 15 residues long. Germline V CDR1 and CDR2: MNHEY, SVGAGI. The CDR3 reads CASSRTSASYNEQFF. In DNA, the CDR3 is TGTGCCAGCAGCCGGACTAGCGCCTCCTACAATGAGCAGTTCTTC.

The V gene is TRBV7-8, the J gene TRBJ2-7, with D possibly TRBD1 on 5 matching bases. Looked up from germline, CDR1 is SGHVS and CDR2 is FQNEAQ. This CDR3 region has 15 residues. V gave up 4 bases and J gave up 3 bases, with 16 bases separating them. The CDR3 reads CASSSPTAPNYEQYF. CDR3 coding DNA: TGTGCCAGCAGCTCCCCGACAGCCCCGAACTACGAGCAGTACTTC. Full variable domain (outside the CDR3, taken from reference TRBV7-8 and TRBJ2-7): GAGVSQSPRYKVAKRGQDVALRCDPISGHVSLFWYQQALGQGPEFLTYFQNEAQLDKSGLPSDRFFAERPEGSVSTLKIQRTQQEDSAVYLCASSSPTAPNYEQYFGPGTRLTVT.

V and J are TRBV30 and TRBJ2-7; TRBD2 matches 7 bases. CDR1 is GTSNPN, CDR2 SVGIG, per germline (reference sequence). V lost 4 bases to trimming and J lost 6 bases; unmatched junction nucleotides: 9. This CDR3 spans 13 amino acids. The chain's CDR3 is CAWNLGLDLEQYF. CDR3 in DNA: TGTGCCTGGAACCTTGGACTAGATCTCGAGCAGTACTTC.

The chain couples TRBV4-3 to TRBJ1-5; D is perhaps TRBD1 (5 bases). The germline gives CDR1 LGHNA, CDR2 YSLEER. The CDR3 is 15 residues long. The ends were cut back, 4 bases at V and 7 bases at J, with 17 bases in the middle. CDR3 nucleotide sequence: TGCGCCAGCAGCCTTGGAGGGGTGGTTGGACAGCCCCAGCATTTT. This gives the protein CASSLGGVVGQPQHF.

This chain connects TRBV19 to TRBJ1-2; 8 positions agree with TRBD1. The CDR3 totals 15 residues. V lost 8 bases and J lost 1; bases outside the gene matches: 9. Germline CDR1 reads LNHDA; CDR2 reads SQIVND (reference sequence). CDR3: CASSRGPTFNYGYTF. DNA for the CDR3: TGTGCCAGTTCCAGGGGGCCGACCTTTAACTATGGCTACACCTTC.

The chain combines TRBV19 with TRBJ2-1; TRBD2 agrees at 8 bases. Losses at the gene ends were 9 bases for V and 0 bases for J; bases not matched to a gene: 4. CDR1 is LNHDA and CDR2 is SQIVND in the germline V gene (reference sequence). This CDR3 has 14 amino acids. In DNA form, the CDR3 reads TGTGCCAGCAAAGCGGGAGTCTCCTACAATGAGCAGTTCTTC. Translated, it gives CASKAGVSYNEQFF.

The J gene is TRBJ2-7, the V gene TRBV6-1; 7 bases are a match to TRBD1. From germline, CDR1 is MNHNS and CDR2 SASEGT. Unmatched junction bases numbered 5, after V lost 4 bases and J lost 2 bases. The CDR3 totals 14 residues. The CDR3 DNA reads TGTGCCAGCAGTGTTCAGCAGGGGGCCTACGAGCAGTACTTC. Its translation: CASSVQQGAYEQYF.

The V call is TRBV6-5, the J call TRBJ1-5; 9 bases match TRBD1. This CDR3 comprises 15 residues. Germline V lookup: CDR1 MNHEY, CDR2 SVGAGI. V lost 6 bases, J lost 3 bases, and 6 bases stayed unmatched. The CDR3 nucleotides read TGTGCCAGCAGGCCCGGGACAGGGAACAATCAGCCCCAGCATTTT. Translation gives CASRPGTGNNQPQHF.

The chain links TRBV5-1 to TRBJ2-1; 7 bases line up with TRBD1. J lost 6 bases, V lost 4 bases, and 13 bases had no gene match. The germline V gene has CDR1 SGHRS and CDR2 YFSETQ. The CDR3 loop spans 16 amino acids. The CDR3 DNA is TGCGCCAGCAGCCCCCTTGACAGGGTAGGAAGCAATGAGCAGTTCTTC. This encodes CASSPLDRVGSNEQFF.

The chain is built from TRBV19 and TRBJ2-7; D remains unclear. From germline, CDR1 is LNHDA and CDR2 SQIVND (reference sequence). The CDR3 length is 15 residues. V was shortened by 5 bases and J by 0 bases, with 14 bases between the two germline ends. This CDR3 is CASSGHSSSSYEQYF. The DNA of the CDR3 is TGTGCCAGTAGTGGTCACAGCTCGAGCTCCTACGAGCAGTACTTC.

V and J are TRBV5-5 and TRBJ2-3, with TRBD1 as a possible D gene (5 bases). The CDR3 length is 16 residues. The V end lost 0 bases, the J end lost 2 bases, and 13 bases lay between the germline ends. Germline V lookup: CDR1 SGHKS, CDR2 YYEKEE (reference sequence). CDR3 amino acids: CASSLAGDSYTDTQYF. In nucleotides, the CDR3 is TGTGCCAGCAGCTTGGCCGGTGACAGTTACACAGATACGCAGTATTTT.

The chain couples TRBV7-8 to TRBJ1-2; 7 bases are shared with TRBD1. V dropped 5 bases and J dropped 1; count of bases not matched to a gene: 10. Germline loops: CDR1 SGHVS, CDR2 FQNEAQ. The CDR3 sequence is 16 residues long. DNA for the CDR3: TGTGCCAGCAGCCCGACGACAGGGTCATTTAACTATGGCTACACCTTC. Translating gives CASSPTTGSFNYGYTF.

The genes are TRBV28 and TRBJ1-1; tentative D call: TRBD1 (6 bases). Germline V gives CDR1 MDHEN, CDR2 SYDVKM. Trimming removed 5 bases at V and 1 base at J, with 11 bases between. The CDR3 has 14 amino acids. CDR3 amino acids: CASSPLTGNTEAFF. In nucleotides, the CDR3 is TGTGCCAGCAGTCCTCTGACAGGGAACACTGAAGCTTTCTTT.

This rearrangement joins TRBV5-1 to TRBJ2-7; D is undetermined. This CDR3 is 14 amino acids long. CDR1 and CDR2 from the germline V gene are SGHRS and YFSETQ. V dropped 0 bases and J dropped 6 bases, with 13 bases sitting between them. CDR3 DNA: TGCGCCAGCAGCTTGGAATCGGGTTTCACCGAGCAGTACTTC. It translates to CASSLESGFTEQYF.

The chain links TRBV11-2 to TRBJ1-1; D is uncertain. The V gene lost 5 bases and the J gene lost 7 bases, with 14 bases spanning the gap. This CDR3 contains 13 residues. Germline values: CDR1 SGHAT, CDR2 FQNNGV. This CDR3 reads CASSPAGDGEAFF. Here the CDR3 DNA reads TGTGCCAGCAGCCCCGCGGGAGACGGTGAAGCTTTCTTT.

The chain combines TRBV6-6 with TRBJ1-2, with a possible D match to TRBD1 (5 bases). The CDR3 is 14 residues long. Germline values: CDR1 MNHNY, CDR2 SVGAGI (reference sequence). Trimming left V 6 bases short and J 3 bases short, with 14 bases between. CDR3 amino acids: CASSNQQVDYGYTF. DNA for the CDR3: TGTGCCAGCAGCAATCAACAGGTCGACTATGGCTACACCTTC.

The chain carries TRBV4-3 and TRBJ2-3; 10 nucleotides match TRBD1. Trimming cost V 4 bases and J 5 bases; bases outside gene matches: 3. This CDR3 is built from 14 residues. The V gene's germline CDR1 is LGHNA and CDR2 YSLEER. CDR3 sequence reads: CASSRDRGQDTQYF. For the CDR3, the DNA is TGCGCCAGCAGCCGGGACAGGGGACAAGATACGCAGTATTTT.

The J gene is TRBJ1-1, the V gene TRBV19, with D unresolved. Germline V gene data show CDR1 as LNHDA and CDR2 as SQIVND (reference sequence). The CDR3 loop spans 14 amino acids. V lost 6 bases and J 1 base, leaving 12 bases between the germline ends. This chain's CDR3 is CASSPTGSNTEAFF. The CDR3 DNA reads TGTGCCAGTAGCCCAACCGGGTCGAACACTGAAGCTTTCTTT.